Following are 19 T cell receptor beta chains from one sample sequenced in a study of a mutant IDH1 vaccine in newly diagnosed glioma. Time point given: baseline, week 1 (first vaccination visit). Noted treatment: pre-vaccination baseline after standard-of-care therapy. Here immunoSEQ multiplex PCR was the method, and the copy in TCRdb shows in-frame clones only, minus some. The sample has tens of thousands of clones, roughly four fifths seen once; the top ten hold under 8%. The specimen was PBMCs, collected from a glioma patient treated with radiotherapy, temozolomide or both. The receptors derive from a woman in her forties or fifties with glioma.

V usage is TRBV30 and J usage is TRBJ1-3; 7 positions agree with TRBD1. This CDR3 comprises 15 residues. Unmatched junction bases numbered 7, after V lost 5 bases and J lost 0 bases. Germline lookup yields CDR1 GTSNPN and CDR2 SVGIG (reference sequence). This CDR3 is CAWETGQSSGNTIYF. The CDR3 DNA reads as TGTGCCTGGGAGACGGGACAGAGCTCTGGAAACACCATATATTTT.

As DNA, the CDR3 is TGTGCCTGGAGTGTTGACGGGATCGTTAAATACGAGCAGTACTTC. Translating it yields CAWSVDGIVKYEQYF. V is TRBV30 and J is TRBJ2-7; tentatively, D is TRBD2 (5 bases). There are 15 residues in the CDR3. Germline CDR1 GTSNPN, CDR2 SVGIG (reference sequence). Trimming left V 0 bases short and J 4 bases short, with 16 bases between.

Written as DNA, the CDR3 is TGTGCCAGCAGCCCCCGGGACTTAGCCTACGAGCAGTACTTC. Translating it yields CASSPRDLAYEQYF. The chain links TRBV9 to TRBJ2-7, with a possible D match to TRBD2 (6 bases). Trimming pared 4 bases from V and 2 bases from J, leaving 13 bases between. The CDR3 is 14 residues long. CDR1 is SGDLS, CDR2 YYNGEE, per germline. The whole variable domain, remainder taken from reference TRBV9 and TRBJ2-7, is DSGVTQTPKHLITATGQRVTLRCSPRSGDLSVYWYQQSLDQGLQFLIQYYNGEERAKGNILERFSAQQFPDLHSELNLSSLELGDSALYFCASSPRDLAYEQYFGPGTRLTVT.

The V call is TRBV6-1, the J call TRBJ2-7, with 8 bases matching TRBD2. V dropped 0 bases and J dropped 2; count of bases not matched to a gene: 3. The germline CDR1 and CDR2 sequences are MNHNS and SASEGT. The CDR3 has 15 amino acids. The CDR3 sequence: CASSEAGTSPYEQYF. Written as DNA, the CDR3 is TGTGCCAGCAGTGAAGCCGGGACTAGTCCCTACGAGCAGTACTTC.

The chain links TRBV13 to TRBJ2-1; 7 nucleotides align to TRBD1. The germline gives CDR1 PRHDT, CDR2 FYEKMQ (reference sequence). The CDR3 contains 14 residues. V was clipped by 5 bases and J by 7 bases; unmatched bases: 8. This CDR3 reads CASSLSTGLNEQFF. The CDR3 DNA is TGTGCCAGCAGCCTATCGACAGGGTTGAATGAGCAGTTCTTC.

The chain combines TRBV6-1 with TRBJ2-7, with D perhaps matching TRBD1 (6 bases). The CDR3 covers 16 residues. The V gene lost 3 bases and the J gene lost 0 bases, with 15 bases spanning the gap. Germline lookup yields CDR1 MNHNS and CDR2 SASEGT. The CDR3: CASSDLRGSSSYEQYF. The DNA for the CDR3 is TGTGCCAGCAGTGACCTCAGGGGCTCCAGCTCCTACGAGCAGTACTTC.

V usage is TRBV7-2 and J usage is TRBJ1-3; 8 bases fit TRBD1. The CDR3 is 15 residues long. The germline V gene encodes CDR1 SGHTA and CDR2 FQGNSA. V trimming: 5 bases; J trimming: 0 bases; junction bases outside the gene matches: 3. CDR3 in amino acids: CASSPTGGSGNTIYF. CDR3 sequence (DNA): TGTGCCAGCAGCCCCACAGGGGGCTCTGGAAACACCATATATTTT. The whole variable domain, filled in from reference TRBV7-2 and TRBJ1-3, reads GAGVSQSPSNKVTEKGKDVELRCDPISGHTALYWYRQSLGQGLEFLIYFQGNSAPDKSGLPSDRFSAERTGGSVSTLTIQRTQQEDSAVYLCASSPTGGSGNTIYFGEGSWLTVV.

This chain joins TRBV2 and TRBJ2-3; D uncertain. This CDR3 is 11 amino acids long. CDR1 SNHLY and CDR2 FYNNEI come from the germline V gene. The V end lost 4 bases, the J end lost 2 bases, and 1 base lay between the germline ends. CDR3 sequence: CASSVTDTQYF. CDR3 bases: TGTGCCAGCAGTGTCACAGATACGCAGTATTTT.

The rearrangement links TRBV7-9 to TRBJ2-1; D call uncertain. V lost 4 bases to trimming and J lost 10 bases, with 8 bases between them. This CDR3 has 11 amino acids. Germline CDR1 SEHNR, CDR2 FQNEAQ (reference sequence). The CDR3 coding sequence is TGTGCCAGCAGCTATGGCTACGAGCAGTTCTTC. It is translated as CASSYGYEQFF.

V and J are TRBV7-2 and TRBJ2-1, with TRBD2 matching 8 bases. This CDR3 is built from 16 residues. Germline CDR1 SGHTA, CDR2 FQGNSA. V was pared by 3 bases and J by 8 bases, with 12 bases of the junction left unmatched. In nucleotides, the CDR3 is TGTGCCAGCAGCTTCTTAAGCGGGGGACGTGGGGATGAGCAGTTCTTC. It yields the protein CASSFLSGGRGDEQFF.

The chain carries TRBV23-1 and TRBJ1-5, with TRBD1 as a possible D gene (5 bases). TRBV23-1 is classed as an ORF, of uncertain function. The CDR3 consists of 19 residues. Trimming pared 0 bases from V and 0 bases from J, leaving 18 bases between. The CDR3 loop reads CASSQSGGTPPYSNQPQHF. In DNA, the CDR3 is TGCGCCAGCAGTCAATCAGGAGGGACCCCCCCCTATAGCAATCAGCCCCAGCATTTT.

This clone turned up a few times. The CDR3 DNA is TGCAGCGCGACCAGGGGATGGGTAGCTTTCTTT. This codes for CSATRGWVAFF. The J gene is TRBJ1-1, the V gene TRBV29-1, with a weak D call TRBD1 (6 bases). The germline CDR1 and CDR2 sequences are SQVTM and ANQGSEA. Trimming shortened V by 7 bases and J by 10 bases, and 16 bases separated the two germline ends. The CDR3 is 11 residues long.

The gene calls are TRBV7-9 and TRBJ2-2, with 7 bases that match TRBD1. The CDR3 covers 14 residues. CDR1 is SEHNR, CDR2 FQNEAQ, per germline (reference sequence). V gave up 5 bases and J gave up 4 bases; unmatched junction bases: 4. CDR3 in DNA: TGTGCCAGCAGCGACAGGGCAGGCACCGGGGAGCTGTTTTTT. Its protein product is CASSDRAGTGELFF. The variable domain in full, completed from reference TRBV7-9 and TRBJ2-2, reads DTGVSQNPRHKITKRGQNVTFRCDPISEHNRLYWYRQTLGQGPEFLTYFQNEAQLEKSRLLSDRFSAERPKGSFSTLEIQRTEQGDSAMYLCASSDRAGTGELFFGEGSRLTVL.

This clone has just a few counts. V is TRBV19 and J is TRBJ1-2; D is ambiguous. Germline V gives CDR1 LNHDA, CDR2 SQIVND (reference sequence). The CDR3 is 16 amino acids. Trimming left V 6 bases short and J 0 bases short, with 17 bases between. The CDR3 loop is CASSALVGRPNYGYTF. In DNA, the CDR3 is TGTGCCAGTAGCGCCCTTGTTGGGAGGCCTAACTATGGCTACACCTTC.

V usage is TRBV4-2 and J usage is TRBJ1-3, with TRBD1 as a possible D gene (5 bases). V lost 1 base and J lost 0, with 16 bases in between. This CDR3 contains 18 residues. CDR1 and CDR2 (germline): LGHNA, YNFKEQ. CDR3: CASSQGSGTTFSGNTIYF. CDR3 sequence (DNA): TGTGCCAGCAGCCAAGGCTCAGGGACGACATTCTCTGGAAACACCATATATTTT.

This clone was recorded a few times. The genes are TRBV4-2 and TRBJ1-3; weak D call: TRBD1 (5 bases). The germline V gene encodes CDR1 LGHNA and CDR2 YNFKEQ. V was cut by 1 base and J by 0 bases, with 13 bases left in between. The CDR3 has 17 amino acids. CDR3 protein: CASSQAHAGYSGNTIYF. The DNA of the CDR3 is TGTGCCAGCAGCCAAGCCCATGCAGGGTACTCTGGAAACACCATATATTTT.

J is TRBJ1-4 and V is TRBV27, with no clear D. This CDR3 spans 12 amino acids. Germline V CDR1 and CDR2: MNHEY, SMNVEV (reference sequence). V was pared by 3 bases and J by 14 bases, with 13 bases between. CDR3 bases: TGTGCCAGCAGTTTGTTAGGCAGGAATCTGTTTTTT. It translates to CASSLLGRNLFF. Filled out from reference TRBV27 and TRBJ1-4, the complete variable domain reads EAQVTQNPRYLITVTGKKLTVTCSQNMNHEYMSWYRQDPGLGLRQIYYSMNVEVTDKGDVPEGYKVSRKEKRNFPLILESPSPNQTSLYFCASSLLGRNLFFGSGTQLSVL.

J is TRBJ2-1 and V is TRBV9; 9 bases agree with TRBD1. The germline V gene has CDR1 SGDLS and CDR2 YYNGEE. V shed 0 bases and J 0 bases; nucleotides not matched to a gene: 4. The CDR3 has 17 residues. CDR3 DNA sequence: TGTGCCAGCAGCGTAGGGTCGGGACAGGGCTCCTACAATGAGCAGTTCTTC. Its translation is CASSVGSGQGSYNEQFF.

The CDR3 bases are TGTGCCAGCTCCCCAATGTGGGGGGACAATCAGCCCCAGCATTTT. It translates to CASSPMWGDNQPQHF. The chain employs TRBV18 and TRBJ1-5; D perhaps matches TRBD1 (5 bases). V was shortened by 6 bases and J by 3 bases, with 15 bases between the two germline ends. The CDR3 is made up of 15 amino acids. The germline V gene encodes CDR1 KGHSH and CDR2 LQKENI.